What follows are 29 T cell receptor beta chains derived from one specimen sequenced in a study of blood T cell repertoires in COVID-19. The table came from immunoSEQ multiplex PCR; TCRdb's copy has only in-frame clones and leaves some out. The repertoire holds some 520,000 clones, roughly 87% seen once, with over 0.7% in the top ten. The sequencing sample was made of peripheral blood. These receptors were obtained from a man younger than 35 with COVID-19, enrolled during active disease.

The chain joins TRBV19 to TRBJ2-3; 15 bases agree with TRBD2. Germline lookup yields CDR1 LNHDA and CDR2 SQIVND (reference sequence). V dropped 5 bases and J dropped 4; count of bases not matched to a gene: 4. CDR3 length equals 16 residues. The CDR3: CASSARTSGRADTQYF. The CDR3 DNA reads TGTGCCAGTAGTGCAAGGACTAGCGGGAGGGCAGATACGCAGTATTTT.

This chain uses TRBV2 with TRBJ2-7; 7 bases agree with TRBD2. J gave up 2 bases and V 7 bases, and 11 bases lay outside the gene matches. CDR3 length equals 15 residues. Germline V gene lookup returns CDR1 SNHLY and CDR2 FYNNEI. CDR3 DNA: TGTGCCAGCACCCACCGAGCGGGGTACGCCTACGAGCAGTACTTC. Amino acid sequence: CASTHRAGYAYEQYF.

In regard to this clone: This same CDR3 is encoded by further DNA sequences in the sample. The gene calls are TRBV7-2 and TRBJ2-7; D is possibly TRBD1 (6 bases). This CDR3 contains 13 residues. Per germline, CDR1 SGHTA and CDR2 FQGNSA. V was shortened by 2 bases and J by 4 bases, with 9 bases between the two germline ends. For the CDR3, the DNA is TGTGCCAGCAGCTTAAACAGGGATTACGAGCAGTACTTC. Amino acid sequence: CASSLNRDYEQYF.

The rearrangement uses TRBV7-9 and TRBJ1-1; a weak D match, TRBD1 (6 bases). Per germline, CDR1 SEHNR and CDR2 FQNEAQ (reference sequence). The germline V and J ends were trimmed by 5 bases and 1 base, with 11 bases remaining between them. CDR3 length equals 14 residues. The CDR3 sequence is CASSLRTENTEAFF. For the CDR3, the DNA is TGTGCCAGCAGCCTACGGACAGAGAACACTGAAGCTTTCTTT. Together with reference TRBV7-9 and TRBJ1-1, the CDR3 gives the full variable domain: DTGVSQNPRHKITKRGQNVTFRCDPISEHNRLYWYRQTLGQGPEFLTYFQNEAQLEKSRLLSDRFSAERPKGSFSTLEIQRTEQGDSAMYLCASSLRTENTEAFFGQGTRLTVV.

The chain couples TRBV6-1 to TRBJ2-2; 10 nucleotides align to TRBD2. Trimming cost V 10 bases and J 7 bases; bases outside gene matches: 9. Per the germline V gene, CDR1 is MNHNS and CDR2 is SASEGT. The CDR3 is 14 residues long. The CDR3 spells CATERGGFIGELFF. In DNA form, the CDR3 reads TGTGCCACCGAGCGGGGGGGTTTTATCGGGGAGCTGTTTTTT.

The CDR3 loop is CASSEFQSTGEETQYF. CDR3 DNA: TGTGCCAGCAGTGAATTCCAATCGACAGGGGAAGAGACCCAGTACTTC. The chain recombines TRBV6-1 with TRBJ2-5; 8 bases line up with TRBD1. The J segment lost 3 bases and the V segment lost 2 bases, leaving 8 bases of the junction unmatched. Germline values: CDR1 MNHNS, CDR2 SASEGT. This CDR3 is 16 amino acids long.

The chain links TRBV3-1 (or the pseudogene TRBV3-2) to TRBJ2-7; the D gene is possibly TRBD1 (6 bases). The length of the CDR3 is 14 residues. Germline CDR1 and CDR2: LGHDT and YNNKEL (reference sequence). V shed 4 bases and J shed 8 bases, with 18 bases lying between them. In nucleotides, the CDR3 is TGTGCCAGCAGCCCCTCGGGACAAGTCGGGAAGCAGTACTTC. It codes for CASSPSGQVGKQYF.

J is TRBJ2-7 and V is TRBV13, with D possibly TRBD2 on 6 matching bases. The CDR3 consists of 13 residues. Germline V gene data show CDR1 as PRHDT and CDR2 as FYEKMQ (reference sequence). Trimming shortened V by 3 bases and J by 2 bases, and 8 bases separated the two germline ends. The CDR3 DNA reads TGTGCCAGCAGCTTGGGGGGTACCTACGAGCAGTACTTC. The encoded protein is CASSLGGTYEQYF.

The chain is built from TRBV15 and TRBJ2-1; 11 bases are a match to TRBD2. V gave up 0 bases and J gave up 6 bases; unmatched junction bases: 7. The CDR3 contains 17 residues. Germline V gene data show CDR1 as LNHNV and CDR2 as YYDKDF (reference sequence). The CDR3 loop reads CATSRDLSTSGINEQFF. CDR3 nucleotide sequence: TGTGCCACCAGCAGAGATTTATCGACTAGCGGGATCAATGAGCAGTTCTTC.

This clone was found a few times. V is TRBV30 and J is TRBJ1-1; no reliable D call. Germline lookup yields CDR1 GTSNPN and CDR2 SVGIG (reference sequence). Trimming took 4 bases from V and 4 from J, leaving 10 bases between them. The CDR3 has 12 amino acids. The CDR3 DNA is TGTGCCTGGAAACCGGGGTTCACTGAAGCTTTCTTT. This gives the protein CAWKPGFTEAFF.

This clone was seen a single time. The V and J genes are TRBV27 and TRBJ1-1; tentatively, D is TRBD1 (6 bases). The CDR3 contains 14 residues. The germline CDR1 and CDR2 sequences are MNHEY and SMNVEV (reference sequence). The ends were cut back, 5 bases at V and 0 bases at J, with 10 bases in the middle. The CDR3 loop is CASSTTGLNTEAFF. Written as DNA, the CDR3 is TGTGCCAGCAGTACAACAGGGTTGAACACTGAAGCTTTCTTT.

This rearrangement joins TRBV5-4 to TRBJ1-2; TRBD1 is a possible D gene (5 bases). Germline V gene sequence: CDR1 SGHNT, CDR2 YYREEE (reference sequence). The CDR3 has 13 amino acids. V was trimmed by 4 bases and J by 9 bases, leaving 16 bases between them. CDR3 sequence: CASSGGNYGRYTF. CDR3 coding DNA: TGTGCCAGCAGCGGGGGGAATTATGGTCGCTACACCTTC.

A remark on this clone: A much larger clone is a single base away; this may be a read error. This sequence joins TRBV30 and TRBJ1-1; possibly TRBD1 for D (5 bases). This CDR3 spans 11 amino acids. With 5 bases removed from V and 10 bases from J, the gap between germline ends came to 14 bases. Looked up from germline, CDR1 is GTSNPN and CDR2 is SVGIG (reference sequence). This chain's CDR3 is CAWEGVGGAFF. The CDR3 coding sequence is TGTGCCTGGGAAGGGGTAGGTGGAGCTTTCTTT.

The chain combines TRBV5-4 with TRBJ2-1, with 7 bases lining up with TRBD2. J gave up 6 bases and V 10 bases, and 13 bases lay outside the gene matches. The CDR3 contains 14 residues. Germline V gene data show CDR1 as SGHNT and CDR2 as YYREEE (reference sequence). CDR3 sequence reads: CASESGDRRNEQFF. CDR3 bases: TGTGCCTCCGAAAGCGGGGATAGGCGCAATGAGCAGTTCTTC.

The J gene is TRBJ2-4, the V gene TRBV6-1, with 7 positions matching TRBD2. V lost 2 bases and J lost 1; bases outside the gene matches: 2. The CDR3 extends over 15 amino acids. Looked up from germline, CDR1 is MNHNS and CDR2 is SASEGT. The CDR3 coding sequence is TGTGCCAGCAGTGAACCCGGGAGGGCCAAAAACATTCAGTACTTC. Translating gives CASSEPGRAKNIQYF.

The V gene is TRBV12-3 or TRBV12-4, the J gene TRBJ2-7; D possibly corresponds to TRBD2 (5 bases). The CDR3 runs 12 residues. The ends were cut back, 6 bases at V and 2 bases at J, with 8 bases in the middle. The CDR3 region is CASRRAPYEQYF. In nucleotides, the CDR3 is TGTGCCAGCAGGAGGGCCCCCTACGAGCAGTACTTC.

V is TRBV19 and J is TRBJ1-6; 9 bases agree with TRBD1. Germline trimming cut 8 bases from V and 7 bases from J; bases unmatched to any gene: 3. This CDR3 is 13 amino acids long. The germline gives CDR1 LNHDA, CDR2 SQIVND (reference sequence). CDR3 sequence (DNA): TGTGCCAGTGGGGACAGGGCGAATTCACCCCTCCACTTT. Protein: CASGDRANSPLHF.

This chain links TRBV4-1 with TRBJ2-7; TRBD1 matches at 11 bases. V dropped 3 bases and J dropped 3; count of bases not matched to a gene: 7. The CDR3 has 16 residues. Germline CDR1 and CDR2: MGHRA and YSYEKL. CDR3 nucleotide sequence: TGCGCCAGCAGCCATCCGGCCGGGACAGGGGGCTACGAGCAGTACTTC. Translating it yields CASSHPAGTGGYEQYF.

This clone was seen a handful of times. The rearrangement joins TRBV20-1 to TRBJ2-7; tentatively, D is TRBD1 (6 bases). V shed 1 base and J shed 6 bases, with 7 bases lying between them. The CDR3 has 11 residues. The germline gives CDR1 DFQATT, CDR2 SNEGSKA (reference sequence). CDR3 in amino acids: CSARVGAEQYF. The CDR3 region has the DNA TGCAGTGCTAGAGTGGGGGCCGAGCAGTACTTC.

The genes are TRBV7-2 and TRBJ2-3; 7 nucleotides line up with TRBD2. V lost 6 bases and J lost 4; bases outside the gene matches: 10. Germline values: CDR1 SGHTA, CDR2 FQGNSA. This CDR3 is 15 amino acids long. The CDR3 spells CASRSGDYGPDTQYF. The CDR3 nucleotides read TGTGCCAGCAGGAGTGGGGACTATGGGCCAGATACGCAGTATTTT.

This rearrangement joins TRBV28 to TRBJ2-7; possible D gene TRBD2, 5 bases. The germline V gene encodes CDR1 MDHEN and CDR2 SYDVKM. The V gene lost 6 bases and the J gene lost 7 bases, with 19 bases spanning the gap. The CDR3 loop spans 14 amino acids. CDR3 protein: CASSNSRAYWEQYF. The CDR3 bases are TGTGCCAGCAGCAACTCGCGGGCTTATTGGGAGCAGTACTTC.

This sequence joins TRBV27 and TRBJ1-2; D call uncertain. Germline loops: CDR1 MNHEY, CDR2 SMNVEV (reference sequence). This CDR3 region has 13 residues. V was shortened by 5 bases and J by 4 bases, with 11 bases between the two germline ends. The DNA for the CDR3 is TGTGCCAGCAGTAACGACAAGAGCTATGGCTACACCTTC. It is translated as CASSNDKSYGYTF.

The rearrangement links TRBV24-1 to TRBJ2-1; possibly TRBD1 for D (5 bases). The V and J ends lost 4 bases and 7 bases respectively, with 22 bases between them. Per germline, CDR1 KGHDR and CDR2 SFDVKD. The CDR3 spans 17 residues. The CDR3 region has the DNA TGTGCCACCAGTGAATCTCTCCGGACACAAGTTTCAAATGAGCAGTTCTTC. Translating it yields CATSESLRTQVSNEQFF.

The chain is built from TRBV7-6 and TRBJ1-4; D is perhaps TRBD1 (5 bases). The CDR3 extends over 13 amino acids. Trimming shortened V by 4 bases and J by 7 bases, and 10 bases separated the two germline ends. The germline V gene has CDR1 SGHVS and CDR2 FNYEAQ. CDR3 loop: CASSSRTFEKLFF. The CDR3 bases are TGTGCCAGCAGCTCACGGACATTTGAAAAACTGTTTTTT.

This chain links TRBV5-8 with TRBJ1-2; perhaps TRBD1 as D (6 bases). Germline V gene data show CDR1 as SGHTS and CDR2 as YDEGEE. This CDR3 has 14 residues. Between the trimmed V and J ends, which lost 1 base and 4 bases, there was a span of 11 bases. CDR3 loop: CASSLIQGPYGYTF. CDR3 in DNA: TGTGCCAGCAGCTTGATACAGGGACCCTATGGCTACACCTTC.

As DNA, the CDR3 is TGTGCCAGCAGTTCCTCCCCGACAGGTACCGAGCAGTACTTC. This encodes CASSSSPTGTEQYF. The genes are TRBV27 and TRBJ2-7; TRBD1 is a possible D gene (6 bases). V dropped 4 bases and J dropped 6 bases, with 16 bases sitting between them. The germline V gene has CDR1 MNHEY and CDR2 SMNVEV (reference sequence). This CDR3 is built from 14 residues.

This rearrangement joins TRBV25-1 to TRBJ1-2; D might be TRBD1 (6 bases). CDR1 is MGHDK and CDR2 is SYGVNS in the germline V gene. The V gene lost 5 bases and the J gene lost 7 bases, with 14 bases spanning the gap. The CDR3 is 13 residues long. The CDR3 reads CASSYRDVGGYTF. CDR3 in DNA: TGTGCCAGCAGTTACAGGGATGTCGGTGGCTACACCTTC.

V usage is TRBV19 and J usage is TRBJ2-7, with 7 nucleotides matching TRBD2. The trim removed 5 bases at V and 5 bases at J, leaving 12 bases unmatched. CDR1 and CDR2 (germline): LNHDA, SQIVND (reference sequence). CDR3 length: 15 residues. CDR3 DNA sequence: TGTGCCAGTAGTTTAGGGTCCGGGACTATTGACGAGCAGTACTTC. This sequence encodes CASSLGSGTIDEQYF.

This chain links TRBV3-1 (or the pseudogene TRBV3-2) with TRBJ2-7; D is uncertain. CDR1 and CDR2 from the germline V gene are LGHDT and YNNKEL (reference sequence). The CDR3 runs 14 residues. Trimming left V 4 bases short and J 1 base short, with 11 bases between. CDR3 coding DNA: TGTGCCAGCAGCCGTTCTTCCTTTTCCTACGAGCAGTACTTC. It specifies CASSRSSFSYEQYF.